These T cell receptor beta chains were read from a single sample in a study of cytomegalovirus exposure and HLA in healthy donors. Measured with immunoSEQ multiplex PCR; TCRdb has only the in-frame clones, and not every one. The table includes some 310,000 clones, 88% detected once. Sequenced input: PBMCs. These receptors originate from a man under 40 in good health and CMV-seronegative. Both conserved end residues are part of each CDR3. D genes are given only for firm matches. Expanded clones get a size class; other rows say once, few or many, or leave the size out.

j_call: TRBJ1-1; clone_size: NA; d_call: TRBD1; v_call: TRBV18; cdr3_aa: CASSLTGGWETEAFF; cdr3_nt: TGTGCCAGCTCACTGACAGGGGGATGGGAAACTGAAGCTTTCTTT
j_call: TRBJ1-1; clone_size: once; d_call: NA; v_call: TRBV7-6; cdr3_aa: CASSRVGVLNTEAFF; cdr3_nt: TGTGCCAGCAGCCGCGTAGGGGTCCTAAACACTGAAGCTTTCTTT
j_call: TRBJ2-1; clone_size: NA; d_call: TRBD2; v_call: TRBV11-2; cdr3_aa: CASTKGASGTYNEQFF; cdr3_nt: TGTGCCAGCACCAAGGGGGCTAGCGGGACCTACAATGAGCAGTTCTTC
j_call: TRBJ1-4; clone_size: NA; d_call: NA; v_call: TRBV30; cdr3_aa: CAWSSLVAEKLFF; cdr3_nt: TGTGCCTGGAGTTCCCTAGTCGCTGAAAAACTGTTTTTT
j_call: TRBJ1-1; clone_size: few; d_call: TRBD1; v_call: TRBV29-1; cdr3_aa: CSVETGLATEAFF; cdr3_nt: TGCAGCGTAGAGACAGGGCTTGCCACTGAAGCTTTCTTT
j_call: TRBJ1-5; clone_size: NA; d_call: NA; v_call: TRBV18; cdr3_aa: CASSPEGRPQHF; cdr3_nt: TGTGCCAGCTCACCGGAGGGGCGGCCCCAGCATTTT
j_call: TRBJ2-1; clone_size: NA; d_call: TRBD2; v_call: TRBV11-3; cdr3_aa: CASSLGTSVYDEQFF; cdr3_nt: TGTGCCAGCAGCTTAGGGACTAGCGTTTATGATGAGCAGTTCTTC
j_call: TRBJ2-5; clone_size: NA; d_call: TRBD2; v_call: TRBV5-1; cdr3_aa: CASSNSGLAVQETQYF; cdr3_nt: TGCGCCAGCAGCAATTCGGGACTAGCGGTCCAAGAGACCCAGTACTTC
j_call: TRBJ2-6; clone_size: NA; d_call: NA; v_call: TRBV5-1; cdr3_aa: CASSFGAVLGANVLTF; cdr3_nt: TGCGCCAGCAGCTTTGGGGCTGTCTTAGGGGCCAACGTCCTGACTTTC
j_call: TRBJ2-5; clone_size: NA; d_call: TRBD2; v_call: TRBV4-3; cdr3_aa: CASSPQGSGGQETQYF; cdr3_nt: TGCGCCAGCAGCCCTCAGGGCAGCGGGGGCCAAGAGACCCAGTACTTC
j_call: TRBJ2-2; clone_size: NA; d_call: NA; v_call: TRBV6-5; cdr3_aa: CASNERLTGGELFF; cdr3_nt: TGTGCCAGCAATGAAAGACTCACCGGCGGGGAGCTGTTTTTT
j_call: TRBJ2-7; clone_size: NA; d_call: TRBD1; v_call: TRBV29-1; cdr3_aa: CSVVDRVSNEQYF; cdr3_nt: TGCAGCGTTGTAGACAGGGTTTCGAACGAGCAGTACTTC
j_call: TRBJ2-3; clone_size: NA; d_call: NA; v_call: TRBV6-1; cdr3_aa: CASSGSGTLDTQYF; cdr3_nt: TGTGCCAGCAGTGGATCAGGGACACTAGATACGCAGTATTTT
j_call: TRBJ2-7; clone_size: NA; d_call: NA; v_call: TRBV19; cdr3_aa: CASSIARSSYEQYF; cdr3_nt: TGTGCCAGTAGTATCGCTAGGAGCTCCTACGAGCAGTACTTC
j_call: TRBJ1-1; clone_size: NA; d_call: NA; v_call: TRBV5-4; cdr3_aa: CASSFDREAFF; cdr3_nt: TGTGCCAGCAGCTTTGACAGGGAAGCTTTCTTT
j_call: TRBJ1-3; clone_size: NA; d_call: NA; v_call: TRBV5-1; cdr3_aa: CASSLTGNSGNTIYF; cdr3_nt: TGCGCCAGCAGCTTAACAGGGAATTCTGGAAACACCATATATTTT
j_call: TRBJ1-6; clone_size: NA; d_call: TRBD1; v_call: TRBV5-8; cdr3_aa: CASSLLSGGNNSPLHF; cdr3_nt: TGTGCCAGCAGCTTGCTTTCAGGGGGTAATAATTCACCCCTCCACTTT
j_call: TRBJ2-1; clone_size: NA; d_call: TRBD1; v_call: TRBV4-1; cdr3_aa: CASSQDRGPLYNEQFF; cdr3_nt: TGCGCCAGCAGCCAAGACAGGGGGCCCCTCTACAATGAGCAGTTCTTC
j_call: TRBJ2-7; clone_size: few; d_call: NA; v_call: TRBV6-1; cdr3_aa: CASSSGTGYEQYF; cdr3_nt: TGTGCCAGCAGTAGCGGGACAGGTTACGAGCAGTACTTC
j_call: TRBJ1-5; clone_size: NA; d_call: NA; v_call: TRBV6-5; cdr3_aa: CASSYRGLSQPQHF; cdr3_nt: TGTGCCAGCAGTTACCGGGGTTTAAGTCAGCCCCAGCATTTT
j_call: TRBJ1-1; clone_size: NA; d_call: TRBD1; v_call: TRBV7-2; cdr3_aa: CASSLRRGRSTEAFF; cdr3_nt: TGTGCCAGCAGCTTACGTAGGGGGCGATCCACTGAAGCTTTCTTT
j_call: TRBJ1-5; clone_size: NA; d_call: TRBD1; v_call: TRBV15; cdr3_aa: CATSRDHGAEATGRNQPQHF; cdr3_nt: TGTGCCACCAGCAGAGATCATGGTGCGGAGGCGACAGGGCGTAATCAGCCCCAGCATTTT
j_call: TRBJ2-5; clone_size: once; d_call: NA; v_call: TRBV27; cdr3_aa: CASSHGPVAETQYF; cdr3_nt: TGTGCCAGCAGTCATGGGCCGGTGGCGGAGACCCAGTACTTC
j_call: TRBJ2-7; clone_size: NA; d_call: NA; v_call: TRBV7-8; cdr3_aa: CASGGESSYEQYF; cdr3_nt: TGTGCCAGCGGCGGGGAAAGCTCCTACGAGCAGTACTTC
j_call: TRBJ1-2; clone_size: NA; d_call: NA; v_call: TRBV5-1; cdr3_aa: CASSLGTAGGYTF; cdr3_nt: TGCGCCAGCAGCTTAGGGACGGCGGGAGGCTACACCTTC
j_call: TRBJ2-3; clone_size: few; d_call: TRBD1; v_call: TRBV11-2; cdr3_aa: CASSRDPTGYTDTQYF; cdr3_nt: TGTGCCAGCAGCCGCGACCCGACAGGGTACACAGATACGCAGTATTTT
j_call: TRBJ1-2; clone_size: NA; d_call: NA; v_call: TRBV4-1; cdr3_aa: CASSQPPGEANYGYTF; cdr3_nt: TGCGCCAGCAGCCAACCCCCGGGTGAAGCTAACTATGGCTACACCTTC
j_call: TRBJ1-5; clone_size: NA; d_call: NA; v_call: TRBV7-8; cdr3_aa: CASSLDSFTQPQHF; cdr3_nt: TGTGCCAGCAGCTTAGACAGTTTTACCCAGCCCCAGCATTTT
j_call: TRBJ2-7; clone_size: NA; d_call: TRBD1; v_call: TRBV5-1; cdr3_aa: CASSSIRDRGLYEQYF; cdr3_nt: TGCGCCAGCAGCTCAATCCGGGACAGGGGGCTCTACGAGCAGTACTTC
j_call: TRBJ2-7; clone_size: NA; d_call: NA; v_call: TRBV5-5; cdr3_aa: CASSPSYGQTRAYEQYF; cdr3_nt: TGTGCCAGCAGCCCCTCCTACGGACAGACGAGGGCCTACGAGCAGTACTTC
j_call: TRBJ1-6; clone_size: NA; d_call: TRBD1; v_call: TRBV29-1; cdr3_aa: CSVGTGGNSPLHF; cdr3_nt: TGCAGCGTTGGTACAGGGGGGAATTCACCCCTCCACTTT
j_call: TRBJ1-5; clone_size: few; d_call: TRBD1; v_call: TRBV4-1; cdr3_aa: CASSRATGEVQPQHF; cdr3_nt: TGCGCCAGCAGCCGAGCAACAGGGGAAGTACAGCCCCAGCATTTT
j_call: TRBJ1-6; clone_size: NA; d_call: TRBD1; v_call: TRBV5-1; cdr3_aa: CASSSASGTGNSPLHF; cdr3_nt: TGCGCCAGCAGCTCAGCTTCCGGGACAGGGAATTCACCCCTCCACTTT
j_call: TRBJ1-1; clone_size: few; d_call: NA; v_call: TRBV11-2; cdr3_aa: CASSLDQSGEAFF; cdr3_nt: TGTGCCAGCAGCTTAGATCAATCGGGGGAAGCTTTCTTT
j_call: TRBJ2-3; clone_size: NA; d_call: TRBD2; v_call: TRBV28; cdr3_aa: CASSLLGTSDTDTQYF; cdr3_nt: TGTGCCAGCAGTTTATTAGGGACTAGCGACACAGATACGCAGTATTTT
j_call: TRBJ1-6; clone_size: NA; d_call: TRBD1; v_call: TRBV6-1; cdr3_aa: CASSEAFGQGSSPLHF; cdr3_nt: TGTGCCAGCAGTGAAGCGTTCGGACAGGGCAGTTCACCCCTCCACTTT
j_call: TRBJ1-5; clone_size: NA; d_call: NA; v_call: TRBV18; cdr3_aa: CASSPQSSNQPQHF; cdr3_nt: TGTGCCAGCTCACCACAGAGTAGCAATCAGCCCCAGCATTTT
j_call: TRBJ1-1; clone_size: NA; d_call: NA; v_call: TRBV4-3; cdr3_aa: CASSLGGGGNTEAFF; cdr3_nt: TGCGCCAGCAGCCTTGGGGGCGGGGGGAACACTGAAGCTTTCTTT
j_call: TRBJ2-7; clone_size: few; d_call: NA; v_call: TRBV5-6; cdr3_aa: CASSLGEARQQYF; cdr3_nt: TGTGCCAGCAGCTTAGGAGAGGCCAGACAGCAGTACTTC
j_call: TRBJ2-7; clone_size: NA; d_call: TRBD2; v_call: TRBV19; cdr3_aa: CASSTGLAGIYEQYF; cdr3_nt: TGTGCCAGTAGTACCGGACTAGCGGGGATATACGAGCAGTACTTC
j_call: TRBJ1-2; clone_size: few; d_call: TRBD1; v_call: TRBV9; cdr3_aa: CASSVDRGNYGYTF; cdr3_nt: TGTGCCAGCAGCGTAGACAGGGGGAACTATGGCTACACCTTC
j_call: TRBJ2-1; clone_size: NA; d_call: TRBD2; v_call: TRBV5-6; cdr3_aa: CASSATSGATRVYNEQFF; cdr3_nt: TGTGCCAGCAGCGCTACTAGCGGGGCGACCCGCGTCTACAATGAGCAGTTCTTC
j_call: TRBJ1-2; clone_size: NA; d_call: TRBD1; v_call: TRBV6-1; cdr3_aa: CASSLGQGNGYTF; cdr3_nt: TGTGCCAGCAGCCTCGGACAGGGAAATGGCTACACCTTC
j_call: TRBJ1-2; clone_size: once; d_call: NA; v_call: TRBV6-5; cdr3_aa: CASSYSNSNGYTF; cdr3_nt: TGTGCCAGCAGTTACTCGAACAGTAATGGCTACACCTTC
j_call: TRBJ1-1; clone_size: NA; d_call: TRBD1; v_call: TRBV27; cdr3_aa: CVTQGGPEAFF; cdr3_nt: TGTGTGACTCAGGGGGGACCTGAAGCTTTCTTT
j_call: TRBJ1-5; clone_size: NA; d_call: TRBD1; v_call: TRBV19; cdr3_aa: CASSGTGVNQPQHF; cdr3_nt: TGTGCCTCGAGCGGGACAGGAGTAAATCAGCCCCAGCATTTT